This T cell receptor beta chain derives from a study of blood T cell repertoires in COVID-19. V was trimmed by 5 bases and J by 3 bases, leaving 10 bases between them. CDR1 and CDR2 (germline): SGHVS, FQNEAQ. CDR3 size: 13 residues. The data were produced by immunoSEQ multiplex PCR, yet TCRdb's version contains in-frame clones alone and is incomplete. The table records approximately 90,000 clones, roughly 84% of them present only once. Sequenced sample: peripheral blood. The chain recombines TRBV7-8 with TRBJ1-2; maybe TRBD1 (5 bases). This TCR came from an older man with acute or convalescent COVID-19. CDR3 sequence reads: CASSPRGYYGYTF. The CDR3 DNA is TGTGCCAGCAGCCCGCGGGGGTACTATGGCTACACCTTC.